The 31 T cell receptor beta chains below come from one sample, sequenced in a study of cytomegalovirus exposure and HLA in healthy donors. 60 Vbeta and 13 Jbeta primers were used in PCR. This table comes from immunoSEQ multiplex PCR, and its TCRdb copy is limited to in-frame clones, with some not included. The sample contains roughly 170,000 clones, 80% to 90% of which appear only once. The sample taken for sequencing was PBMCs. These receptors were obtained from a woman between 18 and 30 years old in good health and CMV-seronegative.

This sequence joins TRBV15 and TRBJ2-7; 10 nucleotides line up with TRBD1. Germline-derived CDR1 and CDR2 are LNHNV and YYDKDF (reference sequence). The CDR3 runs to 15 residues. The trim removed 1 base at V and 6 bases at J, leaving 6 bases unmatched. CDR3 loop: CATSRGGQGQSEQYF. The CDR3, as DNA: TGTGCCACCAGCAGAGGGGGACAGGGGCAAAGCGAGCAGTACTTC.

V gene TRBV7-3 combines with J gene TRBJ2-3, with TRBD2 matching over 8 bases. The CDR3 runs to 17 residues. Germline CDR1 SGHTA, CDR2 FQGTGA. J gave up 7 bases and V 2 bases, and 14 bases lay outside the gene matches. In DNA form, the CDR3 reads TGTGCCAGCAGCTTAGCGGGGGGCCTTTCGCGGGGGAATACGCAGTATTTT. Encoded protein: CASSLAGGLSRGNTQYF.

V and J are TRBV10-3 and TRBJ2-5, with TRBD1 as a possible D gene (6 bases). Trimming cost V 6 bases and J 5 bases, with 13 bases left between them. Per the germline V gene, CDR1 is ENHRY and CDR2 is SYGVKD. The CDR3 is 13 residues long. The CDR3 DNA is TGTGCCATCAGGGTCGACCAGGGGGAGACCCAGTACTTC. Encoded protein: CAIRVDQGETQYF.

The count of this clone is one. The CDR3 DNA is TGTGTCACCAGGGGGCTGAACACTGAAGCTTTCTTT. This translates into CVTRGLNTEAFF. The V call is TRBV28, the J call TRBJ1-1; 8 bases agree with TRBD1. CDR3 length equals 12 residues. Looked up from germline, CDR1 is MDHEN and CDR2 is SYDVKM.

This chain connects TRBV28 to TRBJ1-5; D is uncertain. Looked up from germline, CDR1 is MDHEN and CDR2 is SYDVKM. The V and J ends lost 8 bases and 7 bases respectively, with 15 bases between them. This CDR3 spans 13 amino acids. CDR3 nucleotide sequence: TGTGCCAGCTCCGGGGATGGGAACCAGCCCCAGCATTTT. Amino acids: CASSGDGNQPQHF.

The chain recombines TRBV29-1 with TRBJ1-1; 7 bases match TRBD1. CDR3 length: 14 amino acids. The trim removed 6 bases at V and 1 base at J, leaving 8 bases unmatched. The germline gives CDR1 SQVTM, CDR2 ANQGSEA. CDR3 nucleotides: TGCAGCGTCGAACCGACAGGGACGAACACTGAAGCTTTCTTT. Its translation is CSVEPTGTNTEAFF.

The rearrangement links TRBV4-2 to TRBJ2-7, with 10 bases identical to TRBD1. This CDR3 has 15 residues. The ends lost 3 bases at V and 1 base at J; junction bases unmatched: 3. The V gene's germline CDR1 is LGHNA and CDR2 YNFKEQ. The CDR3 is CASSQGGQGSYEQYF. CDR3 DNA sequence: TGTGCCAGCAGCCAGGGGGGACAGGGGTCCTACGAGCAGTACTTC.

This chain links TRBV11-3 with TRBJ2-3; 10 bases are shared with TRBD2. The CDR3 covers 16 residues. CDR1 and CDR2 from the germline V gene are SGHNT and YENEEA. The V segment lost 3 bases and the J segment 4 bases; nucleotides outside the gene matches: 7. The CDR3 spells CASSFPSSGSSDTQYF. The CDR3 DNA reads TGTGCCAGCAGCTTTCCTTCTAGCGGGAGTTCAGATACGCAGTATTTT.

V and J are TRBV15 and TRBJ2-5, with 7 nucleotides matching TRBD1. Germline V CDR1 and CDR2: LNHNV, YYDKDF (reference sequence). The CDR3 consists of 14 residues. With 6 bases clipped from V and 5 bases from J, the junction kept 9 bases outside the gene matches. For the CDR3, the DNA is TGTGCCACCAGGAACGAGGGGGCCGGTGAGACCCAGTACTTC. This sequence encodes CATRNEGAGETQYF.

The rearrangement uses TRBV29-1 and TRBJ2-1; 8 nucleotides align to TRBD2. Trimming took 8 bases from V and 6 from J; bases not matched to a gene: 6. CDR1 is SQVTM and CDR2 is ANQGSEA in the germline V gene. The CDR3 contains 12 residues. The CDR3 nucleotides read TGCAGCTCCCGTCGGGAGGGCAATGAGCAGTTCTTC. As protein: CSSRREGNEQFF.

The gene calls are TRBV13 and TRBJ2-1; perhaps TRBD2 as D (5 bases). This CDR3 spans 15 amino acids. Trimming took 2 bases from V and 5 from J, leaving 13 bases between them. Germline CDR1 reads PRHDT; CDR2 reads FYEKMQ (reference sequence). The CDR3 spells CASSLNPSFNNEQFF. The DNA of the CDR3 is TGTGCCAGCAGCTTAAATCCTAGCTTCAACAATGAGCAGTTCTTC.

The CDR3 protein is CSAQFSYEQYF. CDR3 nucleotides: TGCAGTGCGCAGTTCTCCTACGAGCAGTACTTC. This chain connects TRBV20-1 to TRBJ2-7, with D uncertain. This CDR3 spans 11 amino acids. The ends were cut back, 6 bases at V and 0 bases at J, with 6 bases in the middle. Germline loops: CDR1 DFQATT, CDR2 SNEGSKA (reference sequence).

The rearrangement uses TRBV10-1 and TRBJ1-1; D gene ambiguous. The CDR3 runs 13 residues. Germline CDR1 is WNHNN and CDR2 is SYGVQD (reference sequence). The V end was cut by 6 bases, the J end by 1 base, with 9 bases between. CDR3: CASRRETNTEAFF. The CDR3 DNA follows: TGCGCCAGCAGGAGGGAAACGAACACTGAAGCTTTCTTT.

The chain employs TRBV7-9 and TRBJ1-5, with D perhaps matching TRBD1 (6 bases). Germline CDR1 reads SEHNR; CDR2 reads FQNEAQ (reference sequence). The CDR3 sequence is 11 residues long. The ends were cut back, 5 bases at V and 11 bases at J, with 10 bases in the middle. The CDR3 DNA follows: TGTGCCAGCAGCGGGGGGGGCACCCAGCATTTT. It yields the protein CASSGGGTQHF. The full variable domain, rest sourced from reference TRBV7-9 and TRBJ1-5, is DTGVSQNPRHKITKRGQNVTFRCDPISEHNRLYWYRQTLGQGPEFLTYFQNEAQLEKSRLLSDRFSAERPKGSFSTLEIQRTEQGDSAMYLCASSGGGTQHFGDGTRLSIL.

V is TRBV29-1 and J is TRBJ2-5; TRBD1 agrees at 8 bases. The CDR3 is 15 amino acids. Unmatched junction bases numbered 11, after V lost 4 bases and J lost 4 bases. CDR1 and CDR2 from the germline V gene are SQVTM and ANQGSEA. The CDR3 spells CSVGLDREVVETQYF. The DNA of the CDR3 is TGCAGCGTTGGCCTGGACAGGGAAGTGGTAGAGACCCAGTACTTC.

V usage is TRBV19 and J usage is TRBJ2-7, with D perhaps matching TRBD2 (6 bases). CDR3 length: 15 amino acids. Germline V gene data show CDR1 as LNHDA and CDR2 as SQIVND (reference sequence). Trimming removed 3 bases from V and 4 bases from J, with 16 bases in between. CDR3 in amino acids: CASSISSLARYEQYF. CDR3 DNA sequence: TGTGCCAGTAGTATTTCTTCGCTAGCGCGTTACGAGCAGTACTTC.

This chain joins TRBV5-1 and TRBJ1-5; TRBD1 might be the D (5 bases). Trimming took off 1 base at V and 5 bases at J, with 10 bases between the two ends. The germline V gene encodes CDR1 SGHRS and CDR2 YFSETQ. The CDR3 consists of 14 residues. The CDR3 region has the DNA TGCGCCAGCAGCTTGAAGGGAGGGGATCAGCCCCAGCATTTT. Protein sequence: CASSLKGGDQPQHF.

CDR3 sequence reads: CASSLETASFYNEQFF. CDR3 nucleotides: TGCGCCAGCAGCCTGGAGACAGCGTCCTTCTACAATGAGCAGTTCTTC. The rearrangement uses TRBV4-3 and TRBJ2-1, with D maybe TRBD1 (5 bases). This CDR3 region has 16 residues. Germline lookup yields CDR1 LGHNA and CDR2 YSLEER. Trimming pared 4 bases from V and 3 bases from J, leaving 16 bases between.

The chain links TRBV5-1 to TRBJ2-1; D call uncertain. CDR1 is SGHRS, CDR2 YFSETQ, per germline. The CDR3 has 13 amino acids. Trimming shortened V by 0 bases and J by 5 bases, and 6 bases separated the two germline ends. The CDR3 region is CASSLEPHNEQFF. The CDR3 DNA sequence: TGCGCCAGCAGCTTGGAGCCCCACAATGAGCAGTTCTTC.

The chain combines TRBV4-2 with TRBJ2-7; D may be TRBD2 (6 bases). The J call may be faulty, since TRBJ2-1 better matches the DNA end. Germline loops: CDR1 LGHNA, CDR2 YNFKEQ. The CDR3 has 14 residues. CDR3 residues: CASSQAPSVGEQFF. Here the CDR3 DNA reads TGTGCCAGCAGCCAAGCACCTAGCGTCGGTGAGCAGTTCTTC.

V and J are TRBV19 and TRBJ1-3; no clear D. Between the trimmed V and J ends, which lost 4 bases and 4 bases, there was a span of 11 bases. The CDR3 runs 14 residues. The germline V gene has CDR1 LNHDA and CDR2 SQIVND (reference sequence). This chain's CDR3 is CASSNPGRGNTIYF. CDR3 DNA sequence: TGTGCCAGTAGTAACCCAGGCCGGGGAAACACCATATATTTT.

The chain employs TRBV4-1 and TRBJ2-1; D gene unclear. The ends were cut back, 4 bases at V and 6 bases at J, with 10 bases in the middle. Germline CDR1 and CDR2: MGHRA and YSYEKL. The CDR3 is made up of 13 amino acids. The chain's CDR3 is CASSPLASNEQFF. CDR3 DNA sequence: TGCGCCAGCAGCCCCTTAGCTTCCAATGAGCAGTTCTTC.

The V gene is TRBV6-6, the J gene TRBJ1-2; D may be TRBD1 (5 bases). The germline CDR1 and CDR2 sequences are MNHNY and SVGAGI (reference sequence). V was trimmed by 1 base and J by 6 bases, leaving 15 bases between them. This CDR3 spans 15 amino acids. CDR3 amino acids: CASSYFRSGGDGYTF. In DNA form, the CDR3 reads TGTGCCAGCAGTTACTTCCGTTCGGGGGGAGATGGCTACACCTTC.

The rearrangement links TRBV10-1 to TRBJ1-1; TRBD1 is a possible D gene (5 bases). V was clipped by 6 bases and J by 9 bases, with 17 bases between them. The CDR3 contains 13 residues. The germline V gene encodes CDR1 WNHNN and CDR2 SYGVQD (reference sequence). The CDR3 here is CASRRERGGKAFF. In DNA form, the CDR3 reads TGCGCCAGCAGGCGAGAGAGGGGAGGAAAAGCTTTCTTT.

This clone appeared once. The chain joins TRBV6-5 to TRBJ2-7; TRBD1 might be the D (6 bases). Deletions cut 0 bases from V and 2 bases from J, with 11 bases between. The CDR3 length is 15 residues. Germline V gene lookup returns CDR1 MNHEY and CDR2 SVGAGI. The CDR3 DNA reads as TGTGCCAGCAGTTACTCGGTGACAGGAGCCTACGAGCAGTACTTC. Amino acids: CASSYSVTGAYEQYF.

The V gene is TRBV7-3, the J gene TRBJ2-4, with 10 bases that match TRBD1. Trimming cost V 5 bases and J 7 bases; bases outside gene matches: 14. Per the germline V gene, CDR1 is SGHTA and CDR2 is FQGTGA. The length of the CDR3 is 17 residues. CDR3 sequence: CASSLDRPGTGDNIQYF. CDR3 sequence (DNA): TGTGCCAGCAGCCTCGACCGACCCGGGACAGGGGATAACATTCAGTACTTC.

CDR3 nucleotide sequence: TGTGCCAGCAGTTACGGGTATTCGGGAGGCCCCTCCGAGCAGTACTTC. It translates to CASSYGYSGGPSEQYF. This sequence joins TRBV6-5 and TRBJ2-7; 7 bases map to TRBD2. CDR3 length: 16 residues. CDR1 is MNHEY, CDR2 SVGAGI, per germline. Trimming cost V 2 bases and J 6 bases; bases outside gene matches: 13.

For the CDR3, the DNA is TGTGCCAGCAGCGTAGACCCAGGGCAGATAGACACCATATATTTT. Its translation: CASSVDPGQIDTIYF. V is TRBV9 and J is TRBJ1-3; tentative D call: TRBD1 (5 bases). Trimming removed 0 bases from V and 8 bases from J, with 15 bases in between. Germline-derived CDR1 and CDR2 are SGDLS and YYNGEE. This CDR3 contains 15 residues. The full variable domain, with the rest looked up from reference TRBV9 and TRBJ1-3, is DSGVTQTPKHLITATGQRVTLRCSPRSGDLSVYWYQQSLDQGLQFLIQYYNGEERAKGNILERFSAQQFPDLHSELNLSSLELGDSALYFCASSVDPGQIDTIYFGEGSWLTVV.

This chain uses TRBV28 with TRBJ2-3; TRBD2 matches 8 bases. The V gene's germline CDR1 is MDHEN and CDR2 SYDVKM. The CDR3 is 17 amino acids. With 2 bases clipped from V and 2 bases from J, the junction kept 9 bases outside the gene matches. In DNA, the CDR3 is TGTGCCAGCAGTTTAAGGGCTAGCGGGCCAAACACAGATACGCAGTATTTT. Residues: CASSLRASGPNTDTQYF.

Only one count was recorded for this clone. The V call is TRBV2, the J call TRBJ2-5, with TRBD2 as a possible D gene (6 bases). This CDR3 region has 16 residues. Germline values: CDR1 SNHLY, CDR2 FYNNEI. The ends were cut back, 3 bases at V and 2 bases at J, with 16 bases in the middle. The CDR3 DNA sequence: TGTGCCAGCAGTGAGGTCCCATCTAGCGATCAAGAGACCCAGTACTTC. It is translated as CASSEVPSSDQETQYF.

The chain uses TRBV6-1 and TRBJ2-5, with 12 bases identical to TRBD2. Germline lookup yields CDR1 MNHNS and CDR2 SASEGT. This CDR3 spans 15 amino acids. With 5 bases clipped from V and 5 bases from J, the junction kept 6 bases outside the gene matches. The CDR3 DNA reads TGTGCCAGCAGTCCGACGCTAGCGGGAGGGGAGACCCAGTACTTC. Protein sequence: CASSPTLAGGETQYF.